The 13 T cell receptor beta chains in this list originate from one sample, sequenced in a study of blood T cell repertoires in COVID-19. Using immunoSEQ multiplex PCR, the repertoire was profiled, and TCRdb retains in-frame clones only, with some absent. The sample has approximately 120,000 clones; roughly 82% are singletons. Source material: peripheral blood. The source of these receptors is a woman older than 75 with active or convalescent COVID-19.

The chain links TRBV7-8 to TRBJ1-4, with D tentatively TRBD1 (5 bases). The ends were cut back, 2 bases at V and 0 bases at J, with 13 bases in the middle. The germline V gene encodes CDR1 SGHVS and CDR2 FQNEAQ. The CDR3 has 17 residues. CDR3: CASSLHGGTATNEKLFF. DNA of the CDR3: TGTGCCAGCAGCTTACACGGGGGAACGGCAACTAATGAAAAACTGTTTTTT. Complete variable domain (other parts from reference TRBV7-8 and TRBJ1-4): GAGVSQSPRYKVAKRGQDVALRCDPISGHVSLFWYQQALGQGPEFLTYFQNEAQLDKSGLPSDRFFAERPEGSVSTLKIQRTQQEDSAVYLCASSLHGGTATNEKLFFGSGTQLSVL.

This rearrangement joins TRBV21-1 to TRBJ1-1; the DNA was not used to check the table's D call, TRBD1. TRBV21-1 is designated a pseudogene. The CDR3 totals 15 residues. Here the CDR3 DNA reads TGTGCCAGAACCGGGACAGGGGACGGGAACACTGAAGCTTTCTTT. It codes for CARTGTGDGNTEAFF.

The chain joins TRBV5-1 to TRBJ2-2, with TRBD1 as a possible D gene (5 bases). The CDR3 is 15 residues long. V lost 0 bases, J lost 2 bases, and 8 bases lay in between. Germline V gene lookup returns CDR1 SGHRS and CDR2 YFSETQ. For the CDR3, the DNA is TGCGCCAGCAGCTTGGGACAGTTCAACACCGGGGAGCTGTTTTTT. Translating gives CASSLGQFNTGELFF.

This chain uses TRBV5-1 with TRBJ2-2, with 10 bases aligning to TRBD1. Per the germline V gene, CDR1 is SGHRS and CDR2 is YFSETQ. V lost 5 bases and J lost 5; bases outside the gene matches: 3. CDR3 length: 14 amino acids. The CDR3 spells CASRGTGVTGELFF. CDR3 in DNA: TGCGCCAGCAGGGGGACAGGGGTAACCGGGGAGCTGTTTTTT.

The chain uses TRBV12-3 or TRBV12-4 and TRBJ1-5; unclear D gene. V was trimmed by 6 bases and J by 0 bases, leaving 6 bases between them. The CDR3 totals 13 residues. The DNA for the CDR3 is TGTGCCAGCAGGTGGAGTAGCAATCAGCCCCAGCATTTT. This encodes CASRWSSNQPQHF.

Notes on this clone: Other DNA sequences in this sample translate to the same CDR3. The CDR3 coding sequence is TGTGCCAGTAGTCCTACAGGACAGAACACTGAAGCTTTCTTT. This codes for CASSPTGQNTEAFF. The rearrangement joins TRBV19 to TRBJ1-1; D perhaps matches TRBD1 (5 bases). The V gene lost 5 bases and the J gene lost 1 base, with 11 bases spanning the gap. The germline CDR1 and CDR2 sequences are LNHDA and SQIVND (reference sequence). The CDR3 is 14 residues long.

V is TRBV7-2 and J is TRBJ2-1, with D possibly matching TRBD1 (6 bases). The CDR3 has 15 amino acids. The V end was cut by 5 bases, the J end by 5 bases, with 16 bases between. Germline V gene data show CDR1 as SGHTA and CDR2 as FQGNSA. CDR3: CASSPQGIGNNEQFF. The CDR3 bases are TGTGCCAGCAGCCCTCAGGGGATAGGGAACAATGAGCAGTTCTTC. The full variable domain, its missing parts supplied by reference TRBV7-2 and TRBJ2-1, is GAGVSQSPSNKVTEKGKDVELRCDPISGHTALYWYRQSLGQGLEFLIYFQGNSAPDKSGLPSDRFSAERTGGSVSTLTIQRTQQEDSAVYLCASSPQGIGNNEQFFGPGTRLTVL.

CDR3 in amino acids: CASSPDPSGKMTQYF. The CDR3 DNA sequence: TGCGCCAGCAGCCCGGATCCTAGCGGGAAGATGACCCAGTACTTC. This chain uses TRBV5-1 with TRBJ2-5, with TRBD2 matching 9 bases. The V gene end was trimmed by 4 bases and the J gene end by 7 bases; junction bases not matched to a gene: 11. This CDR3 spans 15 amino acids. Germline V gene data show CDR1 as SGHRS and CDR2 as YFSETQ.

CDR3 protein: CASSQRQGAKSGNTIYF. The CDR3 DNA reads TGTGCCAGCAGCCAGAGACAGGGGGCGAAATCTGGAAACACCATATATTTT. The gene calls are TRBV4-2 and TRBJ1-3; 10 bases are shared with TRBD1. V lost 3 bases to trimming and J lost 1 base; unmatched junction nucleotides: 6. This CDR3 is built from 17 residues. Germline V CDR1 and CDR2: LGHNA, YNFKEQ.

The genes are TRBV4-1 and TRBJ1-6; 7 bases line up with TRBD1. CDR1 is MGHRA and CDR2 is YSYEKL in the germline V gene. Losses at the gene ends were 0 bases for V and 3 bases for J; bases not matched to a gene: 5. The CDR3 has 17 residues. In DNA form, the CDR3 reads TGCGCCAGCAGCCAAGATCCTCCAGGGGGCTATAATTCACCCCTCCACTTT. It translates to CASSQDPPGGYNSPLHF.

In nucleotides, the CDR3 is TGCGCCAGCAGCCAAGACCCGGGACAGGGGTACTACAATGAGCAGTTCTTC. Protein sequence: CASSQDPGQGYYNEQFF. The V call is TRBV4-1, the J call TRBJ2-1; TRBD1 aligns across 10 bases. The CDR3 runs 17 residues. CDR1 MGHRA and CDR2 YSYEKL come from the germline V gene. After removal of 0 bases from V and 3 bases from J, the junction contained 5 bases not matched to a gene.

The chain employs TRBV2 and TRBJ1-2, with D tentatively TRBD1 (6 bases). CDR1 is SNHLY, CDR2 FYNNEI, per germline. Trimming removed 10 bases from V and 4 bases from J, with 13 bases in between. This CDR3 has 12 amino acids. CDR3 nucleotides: TGTGCCATTACGGGACAAATCTATGGCTACACCTTC. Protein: CAITGQIYGYTF. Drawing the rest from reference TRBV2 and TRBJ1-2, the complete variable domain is EPEVTQTPSHQVTQMGQEVILRCVPISNHLYFYWYRQILGQKVEFLVSFYNNEISEKSEIFDDQFSVERPDGSNFTLKIRSTKLEDSAMYFCAITGQIYGYTFGSGTRLTVV.

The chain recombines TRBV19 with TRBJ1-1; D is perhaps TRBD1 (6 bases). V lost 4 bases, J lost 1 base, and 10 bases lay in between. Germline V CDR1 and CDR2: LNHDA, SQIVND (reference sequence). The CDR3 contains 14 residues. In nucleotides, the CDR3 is TGTGCCAGTAGTAAGTACAGGGCGAACACTGAAGCTTTCTTT. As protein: CASSKYRANTEAFF.